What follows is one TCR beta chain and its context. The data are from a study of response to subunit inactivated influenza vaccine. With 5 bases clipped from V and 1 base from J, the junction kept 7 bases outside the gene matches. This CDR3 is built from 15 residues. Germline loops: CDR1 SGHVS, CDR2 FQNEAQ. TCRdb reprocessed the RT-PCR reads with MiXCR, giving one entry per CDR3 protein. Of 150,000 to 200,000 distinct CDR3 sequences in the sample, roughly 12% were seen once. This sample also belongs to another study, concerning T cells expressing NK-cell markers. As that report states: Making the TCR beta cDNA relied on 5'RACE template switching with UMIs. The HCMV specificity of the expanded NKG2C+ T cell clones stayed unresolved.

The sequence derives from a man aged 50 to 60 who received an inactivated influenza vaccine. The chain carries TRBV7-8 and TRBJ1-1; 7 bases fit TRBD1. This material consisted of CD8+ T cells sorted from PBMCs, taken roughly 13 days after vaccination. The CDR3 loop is CASSARQGPNTEAFF. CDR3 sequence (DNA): TGTGCCAGCAGCGCCCGACAGGGCCCGAACACTGAAGCTTTCTTT. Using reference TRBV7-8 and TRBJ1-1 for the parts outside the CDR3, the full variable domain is GAGVSQSPRYKVAKRGQDVALRCDPISGHVSLFWYQQALGQGPEFLTYFQNEAQLDKSGLPSDRFFAERPEGSVSTLKIQRTQQEDSAVYLCASSARQGPNTEAFFGQGTRLTVV.